These 17 T cell receptor beta chains were all obtained from the same sample, sequenced in a study of T cells expressing NK-cell markers. Each CDR3 protein gets one entry in TCRdb, which reprocessed the 5' RACE reads and gives no DNA. The table for this sample gives a few hundred thousand distinct CDR3 sequences. Sample: blood T cells: a sorted CD56 or NKG2C T cell subset, CD4+ or CD8+ T cells, or bulk PBMC T cells (not recorded which). The source of these receptors is a woman in her fifties or sixties in good health.

The rearrangement links TRBV2 to TRBJ2-4. Germline lookup yields CDR1 SNHLY and CDR2 FYNNEI. The CDR3 covers 16 residues. CDR3 in amino acids: CASSEERGLAKNIQYF.

Here the CDR3 reads CASSRPGPINEQFF. The chain has TRBV6-2 or TRBV6-3 and TRBJ2-1; no DNA is available, so the TRBD1 call from TCRdb remains unchecked. CDR1 and CDR2 from the germline V gene are MNHEY and SVGEGT. CDR3 size: 14 residues.

The chain uses TRBV5-1 and TRBJ2-1; the D gene TCRdb calls, TRBD2, cannot be checked with no DNA. This CDR3 spans 14 amino acids. CDR1 and CDR2 from the germline V gene are SGHRS and YFSETQ. CDR3 sequence reads: CASSIGLPVNEQFF.

The genes are TRBV29-1 and TRBJ2-1; the D call of TRBD2 rests on TCRdb alone, since no DNA is present to check it. The CDR3 spans 13 residues. CDR1 and CDR2 from the germline V gene are SQVTM and ANQGSEA. CDR3 amino acids: CSVEQGGYNEQFF.

The gene calls are TRBV15 and TRBJ2-1. Per germline, CDR1 LNHNV and CDR2 YYDKDF (reference sequence). The CDR3 loop spans 14 amino acids. The chain's CDR3 is CATSRDYRNRGQFF.

This CDR3 is CASSTDRDDGYTF. The rearrangement links TRBV19 to TRBJ1-2; TCRdb's assignment of TRBD1 cannot be checked, as there is no DNA. Germline CDR1 LNHDA, CDR2 SQIVND (reference sequence). CDR3 size: 13 residues.

The chain links TRBV29-1 to TRBJ1-1; TCRdb gives TRBD1 as the D gene, but with no DNA this cannot be confirmed. This CDR3 is built from 15 residues. The germline V gene has CDR1 SQVTM and CDR2 ANQGSEA. The CDR3 loop reads CSVEVGGRGQGEAFF. Variable domain in full (rest from reference TRBV29-1 and TRBJ1-1): SAVISQKPSRDICQRGTSLTIQCQVDSQVTMMFWYRQQPGQSLTLIATANQGSEATYESGFVIDKFPISRPNLTFSTLTVSNMSPEDSSIYLCSVEVGGRGQGEAFFGQGTRLTVV.

The chain combines TRBV27 with TRBJ2-1; TCRdb reports TRBD1, a call that lacks DNA to check it against. The CDR3 runs to 20 residues. CDR1 is MNHEY, CDR2 SMNVEV, per germline (reference sequence). CDR3: CASRLRDRGQTRPRDNEQFF.

The gene calls are TRBV12-3 or TRBV12-4 and TRBJ2-2; the D gene TCRdb calls, TRBD1, cannot be checked with no DNA. This CDR3 spans 16 amino acids. The CDR3 here is CASSLFGRGRTGELFF.

V is TRBV12-3 or TRBV12-4 and J is TRBJ1-1. The CDR3 runs 12 residues. The CDR3 sequence: CASSSIWAEAFF.

CDR3 loop: CAISGTRGQPQHF. The rearrangement links TRBV10-3 to TRBJ1-5; TCRdb lists TRBD1, though no DNA is available to test this call. Germline V lookup: CDR1 ENHRY, CDR2 SYGVKD. The CDR3 totals 13 residues.

The J gene is TRBJ1-4, the V gene TRBV20-1; TCRdb reports TRBD1, a call that lacks DNA to check it against. The germline V gene has CDR1 DFQATT and CDR2 SNEGSKA (reference sequence). This CDR3 has 13 amino acids. The CDR3 is CSARPLKQEKLFF.

V usage is TRBV11-2 and J usage is TRBJ2-3; TCRdb selects TRBD2, and the lack of DNA leaves this call unchecked. CDR1 is SGHAT, CDR2 FQNNGV, per germline. The CDR3 is 16 residues long. The CDR3: CASSLVVGLQTDTQYF.

This chain joins TRBV6-5 and TRBJ2-1. Germline V gives CDR1 MNHEY, CDR2 SVGAGI. This CDR3 region has 12 residues. The CDR3 protein is CASASTYNEQFF.

The chain uses TRBV12-3 or TRBV12-4 and TRBJ1-1; TCRdb names TRBD1, which stays unverified in the absence of DNA. The CDR3 totals 17 residues. CDR3 protein: CASSLVTGPTVDTEAFF.

CDR3 amino acids: CASSQDPPRIYEQYF. This chain connects TRBV3-1 to TRBJ2-7; without DNA, the TCRdb call of TRBD1 cannot be checked. CDR3 size: 15 residues. Germline V gene sequence: CDR1 LGHDT, CDR2 YNNKEL (reference sequence).

The J gene is TRBJ2-7, the V gene TRBV5-5; TCRdb reports TRBD1, a call that lacks DNA to check it against. Germline lookup yields CDR1 SGHKS and CDR2 YYEKEE (reference sequence). CDR3 length equals 13 residues. The CDR3 region is CATTGTGADEQYF.